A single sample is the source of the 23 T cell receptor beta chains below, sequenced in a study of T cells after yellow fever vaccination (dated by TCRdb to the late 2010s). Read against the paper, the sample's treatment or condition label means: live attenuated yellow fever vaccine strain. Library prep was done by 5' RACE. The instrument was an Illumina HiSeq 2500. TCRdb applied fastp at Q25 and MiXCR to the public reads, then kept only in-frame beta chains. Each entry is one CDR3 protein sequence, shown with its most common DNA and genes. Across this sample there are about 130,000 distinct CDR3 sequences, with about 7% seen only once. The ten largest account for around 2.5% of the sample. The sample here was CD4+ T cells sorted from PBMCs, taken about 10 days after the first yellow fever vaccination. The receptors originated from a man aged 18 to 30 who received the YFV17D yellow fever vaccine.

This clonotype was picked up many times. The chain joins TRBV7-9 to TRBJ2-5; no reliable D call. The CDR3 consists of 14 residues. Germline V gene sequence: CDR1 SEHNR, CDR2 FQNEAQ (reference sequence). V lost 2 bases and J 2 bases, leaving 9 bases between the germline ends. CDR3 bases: TGTGCCAGCAGCTTATTGGCGATGCAAGAGACCCAGTACTTC. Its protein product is CASSLLAMQETQYF. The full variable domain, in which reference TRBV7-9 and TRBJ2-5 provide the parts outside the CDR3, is DTGVSQNPRHKITKRGQNVTFRCDPISEHNRLYWYRQTLGQGPEFLTYFQNEAQLEKSRLLSDRFSAERPKGSFSTLEIQRTEQGDSAMYLCASSLLAMQETQYFGPGTRLLVL.

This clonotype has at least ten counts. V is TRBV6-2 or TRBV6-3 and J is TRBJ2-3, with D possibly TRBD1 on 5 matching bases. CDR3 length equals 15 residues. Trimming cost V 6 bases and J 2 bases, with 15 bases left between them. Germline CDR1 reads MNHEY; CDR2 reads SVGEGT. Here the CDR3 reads CASRRFSGITDTQYF. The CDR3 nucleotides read TGTGCCAGCAGAAGGTTCTCAGGGATCACAGATACGCAGTATTTT.

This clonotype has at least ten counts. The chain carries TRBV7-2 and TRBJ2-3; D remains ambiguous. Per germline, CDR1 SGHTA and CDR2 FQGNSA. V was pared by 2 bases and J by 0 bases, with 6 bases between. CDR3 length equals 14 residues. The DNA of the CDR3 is TGTGCCAGCAGCTTATACGTCAGCACAGATACGCAGTATTTT. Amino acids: CASSLYVSTDTQYF.

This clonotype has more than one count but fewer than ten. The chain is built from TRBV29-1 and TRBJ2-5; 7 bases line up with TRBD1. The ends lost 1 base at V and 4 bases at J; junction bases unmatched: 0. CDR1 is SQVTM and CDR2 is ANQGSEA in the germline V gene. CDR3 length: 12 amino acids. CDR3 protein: CSVEGQGETQYF. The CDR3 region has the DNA TGCAGCGTTGAAGGACAGGGAGAGACCCAGTACTTC.

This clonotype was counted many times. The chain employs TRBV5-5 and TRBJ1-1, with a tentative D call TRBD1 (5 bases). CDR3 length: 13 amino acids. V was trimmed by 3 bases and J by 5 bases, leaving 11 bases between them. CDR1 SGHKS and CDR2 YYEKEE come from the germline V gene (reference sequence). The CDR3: CASSSQGRTEAFF. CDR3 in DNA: TGTGCCAGCAGCTCGCAGGGAAGGACTGAAGCTTTCTTT.

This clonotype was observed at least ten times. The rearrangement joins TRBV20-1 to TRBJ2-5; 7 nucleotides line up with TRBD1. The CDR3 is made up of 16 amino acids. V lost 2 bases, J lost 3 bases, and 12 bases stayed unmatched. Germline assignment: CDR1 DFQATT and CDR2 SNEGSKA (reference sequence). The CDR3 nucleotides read TGCAGTGCTAGAACAGGACAGGCGCGATGGGAAGAGACCCAGTACTTC. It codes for CSARTGQARWEETQYF.

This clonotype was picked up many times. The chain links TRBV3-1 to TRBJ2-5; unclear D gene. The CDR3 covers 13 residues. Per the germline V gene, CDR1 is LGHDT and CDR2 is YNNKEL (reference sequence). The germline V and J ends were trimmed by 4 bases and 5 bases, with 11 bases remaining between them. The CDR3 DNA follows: TGTGCCAGCAGCCCTCCTTACCCGGAGACCCAGTACTTC. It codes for CASSPPYPETQYF.

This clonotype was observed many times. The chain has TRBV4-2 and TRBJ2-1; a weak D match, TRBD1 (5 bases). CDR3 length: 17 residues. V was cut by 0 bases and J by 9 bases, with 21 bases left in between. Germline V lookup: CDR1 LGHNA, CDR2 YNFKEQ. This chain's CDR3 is CASSQDFSLGLRGEQFF. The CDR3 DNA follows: TGTGCCAGCAGCCAAGATTTTTCTTTGGGGCTAAGAGGTGAGCAGTTCTTC.

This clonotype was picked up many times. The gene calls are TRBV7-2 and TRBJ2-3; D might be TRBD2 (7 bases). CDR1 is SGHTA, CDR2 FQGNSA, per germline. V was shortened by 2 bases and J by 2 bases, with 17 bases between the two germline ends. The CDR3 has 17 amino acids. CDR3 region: CASSLSRRGALTDTQYF. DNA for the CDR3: TGTGCCAGCAGCTTAAGCAGACGGGGGGCCCTCACAGATACGCAGTATTTT.

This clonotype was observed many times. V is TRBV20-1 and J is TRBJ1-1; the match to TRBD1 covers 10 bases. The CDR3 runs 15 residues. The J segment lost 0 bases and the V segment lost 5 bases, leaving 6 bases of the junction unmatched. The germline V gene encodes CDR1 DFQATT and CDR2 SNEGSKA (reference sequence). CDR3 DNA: TGCAGTGCTCCCGGACAGGGGGGTATGAACACTGAAGCTTTCTTT. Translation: CSAPGQGGMNTEAFF.

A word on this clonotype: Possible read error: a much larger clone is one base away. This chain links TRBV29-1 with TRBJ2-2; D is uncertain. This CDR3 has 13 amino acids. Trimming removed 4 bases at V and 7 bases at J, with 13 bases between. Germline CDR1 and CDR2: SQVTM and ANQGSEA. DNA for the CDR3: TGCAGCGTTGCATCTTATCGCAACGGGGAGCTGTTTTTT. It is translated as CSVASYRNGELFF.

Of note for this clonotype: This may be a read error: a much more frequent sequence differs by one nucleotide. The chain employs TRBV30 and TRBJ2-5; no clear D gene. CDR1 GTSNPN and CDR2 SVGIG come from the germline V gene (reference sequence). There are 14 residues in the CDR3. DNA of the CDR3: TGTGCCCGGAGTGTGGGTGGCCCCTCAGAGACCCAGTACTTC. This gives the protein CARSVGGPSETQYF.

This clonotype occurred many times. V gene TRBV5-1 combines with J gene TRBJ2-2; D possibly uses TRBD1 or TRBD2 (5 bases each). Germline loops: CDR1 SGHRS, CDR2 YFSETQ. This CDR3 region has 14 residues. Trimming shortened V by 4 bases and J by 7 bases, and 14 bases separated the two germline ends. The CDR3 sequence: CASSPGTELGELFF. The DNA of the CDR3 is TGCGCCAGCAGCCCCGGGACGGAACTCGGGGAGCTGTTTTTT.

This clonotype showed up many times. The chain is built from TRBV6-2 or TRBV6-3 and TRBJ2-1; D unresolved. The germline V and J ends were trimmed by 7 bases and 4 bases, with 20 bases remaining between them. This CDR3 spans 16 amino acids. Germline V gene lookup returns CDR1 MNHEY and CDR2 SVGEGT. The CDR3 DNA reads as TGTGCCAGCACCCCCTGGTCCCCCGTAAGGTACAATGAGCAGTTCTTC. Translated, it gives CASTPWSPVRYNEQFF.

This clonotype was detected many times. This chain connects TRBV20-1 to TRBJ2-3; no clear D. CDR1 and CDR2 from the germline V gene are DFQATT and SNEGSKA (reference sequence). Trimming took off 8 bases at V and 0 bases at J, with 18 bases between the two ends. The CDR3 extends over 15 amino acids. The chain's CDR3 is CSTWTASRSTDTQYF. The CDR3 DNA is TGCAGTACATGGACGGCTTCGAGGAGCACAGATACGCAGTATTTT.

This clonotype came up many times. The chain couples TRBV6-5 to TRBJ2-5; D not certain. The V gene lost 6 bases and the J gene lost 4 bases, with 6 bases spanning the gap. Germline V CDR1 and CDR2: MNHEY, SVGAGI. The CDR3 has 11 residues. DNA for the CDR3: TGTGCCAGCAGGGCCAGAGAGACCCAGTACTTC. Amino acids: CASRARETQYF.

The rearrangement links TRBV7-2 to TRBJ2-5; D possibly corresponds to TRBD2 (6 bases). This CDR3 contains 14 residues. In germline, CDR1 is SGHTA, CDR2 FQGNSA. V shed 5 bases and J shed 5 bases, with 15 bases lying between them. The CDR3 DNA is TGTGCCAGCAGCCCCCGACTAGTTTACGAGACCCAGTACTTC. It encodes CASSPRLVYETQYF. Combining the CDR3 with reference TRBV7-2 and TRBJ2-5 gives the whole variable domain GAGVSQSPSNKVTEKGKDVELRCDPISGHTALYWYRQSLGQGLEFLIYFQGNSAPDKSGLPSDRFSAERTGGSVSTLTIQRTQQEDSAVYLCASSPRLVYETQYFGPGTRLLVL.

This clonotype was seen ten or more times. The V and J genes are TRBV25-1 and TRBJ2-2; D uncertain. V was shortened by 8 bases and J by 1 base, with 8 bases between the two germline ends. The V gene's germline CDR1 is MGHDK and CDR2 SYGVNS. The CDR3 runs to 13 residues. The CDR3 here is CASEKGNTGELFF. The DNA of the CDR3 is TGTGCCAGCGAGAAAGGGAACACCGGGGAGCTGTTTTTT.

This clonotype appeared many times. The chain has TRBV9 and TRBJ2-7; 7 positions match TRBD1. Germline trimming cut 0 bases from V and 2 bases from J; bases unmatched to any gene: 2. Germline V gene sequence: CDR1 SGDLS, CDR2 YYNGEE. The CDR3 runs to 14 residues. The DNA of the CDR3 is TGTGCCAGCAGCGTAGGAGGGACAGCCTACGAGCAGTACTTC. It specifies CASSVGGTAYEQYF.

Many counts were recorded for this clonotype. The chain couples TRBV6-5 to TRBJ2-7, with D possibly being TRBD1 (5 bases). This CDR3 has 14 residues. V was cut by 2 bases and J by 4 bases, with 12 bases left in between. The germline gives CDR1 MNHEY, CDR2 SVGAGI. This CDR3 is CASSYRQGGYEQYF. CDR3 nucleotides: TGTGCCAGCAGTTACCGGCAGGGCGGATACGAGCAGTACTTC.

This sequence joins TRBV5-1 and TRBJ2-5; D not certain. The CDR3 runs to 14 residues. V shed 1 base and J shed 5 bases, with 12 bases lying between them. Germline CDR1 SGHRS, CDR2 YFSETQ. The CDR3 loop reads CASSLTHPGETQYF. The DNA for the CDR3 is TGCGCCAGCAGCTTGACTCACCCCGGGGAGACCCAGTACTTC.

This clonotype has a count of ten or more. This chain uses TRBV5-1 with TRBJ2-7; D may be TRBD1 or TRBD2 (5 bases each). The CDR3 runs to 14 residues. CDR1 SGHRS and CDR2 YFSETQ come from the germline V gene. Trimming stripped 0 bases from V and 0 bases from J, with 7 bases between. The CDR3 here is CASSLDGASYEQYF. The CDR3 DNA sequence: TGCGCCAGCAGCTTGGACGGGGCCTCCTACGAGCAGTACTTC.

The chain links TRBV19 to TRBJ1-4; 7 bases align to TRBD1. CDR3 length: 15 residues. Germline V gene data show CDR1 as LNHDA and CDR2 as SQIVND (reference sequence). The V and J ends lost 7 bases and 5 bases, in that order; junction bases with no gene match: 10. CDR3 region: CASTQGGGWNEKLFF. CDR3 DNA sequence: TGTGCCAGTACCCAGGGGGGCGGTTGGAATGAAAAACTGTTTTTT.